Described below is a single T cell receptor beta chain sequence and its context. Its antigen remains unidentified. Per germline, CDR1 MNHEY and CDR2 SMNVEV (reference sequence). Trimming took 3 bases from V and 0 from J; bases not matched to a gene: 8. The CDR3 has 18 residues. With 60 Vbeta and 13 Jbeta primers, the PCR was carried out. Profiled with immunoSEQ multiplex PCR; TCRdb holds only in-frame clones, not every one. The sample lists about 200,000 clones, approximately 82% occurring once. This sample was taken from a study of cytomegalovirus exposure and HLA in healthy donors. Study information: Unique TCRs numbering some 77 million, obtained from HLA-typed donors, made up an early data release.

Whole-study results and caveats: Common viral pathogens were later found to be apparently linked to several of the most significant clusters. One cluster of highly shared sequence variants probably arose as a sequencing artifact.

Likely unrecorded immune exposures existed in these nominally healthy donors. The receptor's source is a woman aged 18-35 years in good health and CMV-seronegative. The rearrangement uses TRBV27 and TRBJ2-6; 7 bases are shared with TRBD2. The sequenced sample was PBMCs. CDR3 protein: CASSLTRGVGSGANVLTF. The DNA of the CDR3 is TGTGCCAGCAGTTTGACCCGGGGGGTTGGCTCTGGGGCCAACGTCCTGACTTTC.